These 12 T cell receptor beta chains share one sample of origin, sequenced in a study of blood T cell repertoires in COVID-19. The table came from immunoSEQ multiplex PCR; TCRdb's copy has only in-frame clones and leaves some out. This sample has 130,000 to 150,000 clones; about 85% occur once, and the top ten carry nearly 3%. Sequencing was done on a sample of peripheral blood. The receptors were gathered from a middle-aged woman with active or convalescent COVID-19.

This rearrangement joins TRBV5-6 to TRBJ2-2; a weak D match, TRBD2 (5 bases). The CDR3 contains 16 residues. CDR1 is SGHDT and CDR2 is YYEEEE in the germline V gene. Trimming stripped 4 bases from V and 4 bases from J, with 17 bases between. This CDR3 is CASSRPRDHLTGELFF. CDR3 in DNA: TGTGCCAGCAGCCGGCCCCGGGATCACCTCACCGGGGAGCTGTTTTTT.

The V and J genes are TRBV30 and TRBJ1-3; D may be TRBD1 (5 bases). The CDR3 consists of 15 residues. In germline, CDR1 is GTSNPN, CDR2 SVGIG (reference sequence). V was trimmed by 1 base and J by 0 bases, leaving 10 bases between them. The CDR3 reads CAWSGGLRSGNTIYF. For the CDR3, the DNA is TGTGCCTGGAGTGGGGGACTCCGCTCTGGAAACACCATATATTTT.

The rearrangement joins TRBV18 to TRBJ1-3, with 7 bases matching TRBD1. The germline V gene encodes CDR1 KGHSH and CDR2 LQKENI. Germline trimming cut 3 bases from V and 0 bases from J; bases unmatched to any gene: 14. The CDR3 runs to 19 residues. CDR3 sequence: CASSPTSGTAILSGNTIYF. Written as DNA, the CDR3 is TGTGCCAGCTCACCGACCTCCGGGACAGCTATTCTCTCTGGAAACACCATATATTTT.

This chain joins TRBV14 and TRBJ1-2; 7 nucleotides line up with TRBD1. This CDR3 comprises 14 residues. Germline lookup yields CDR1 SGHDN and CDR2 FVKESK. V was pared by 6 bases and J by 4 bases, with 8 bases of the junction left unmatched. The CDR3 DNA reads TGTGCCAGCAGATTGACAGGGTCCGGCTATGGCTACACCTTC. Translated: CASRLTGSGYGYTF.

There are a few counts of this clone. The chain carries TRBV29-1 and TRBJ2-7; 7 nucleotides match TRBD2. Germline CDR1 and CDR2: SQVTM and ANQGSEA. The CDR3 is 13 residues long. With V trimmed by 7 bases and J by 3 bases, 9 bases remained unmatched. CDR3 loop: CSACLAGDYEQYF. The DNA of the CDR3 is TGCAGCGCCTGTCTGGCGGGAGACTACGAGCAGTACTTC.

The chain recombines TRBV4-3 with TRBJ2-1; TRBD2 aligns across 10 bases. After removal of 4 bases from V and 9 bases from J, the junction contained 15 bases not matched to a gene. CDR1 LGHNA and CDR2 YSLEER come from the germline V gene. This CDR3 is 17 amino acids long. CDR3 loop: CASSRLVLAGEGGEQFF. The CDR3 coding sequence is TGCGCCAGCAGCCGTCTAGTCCTAGCGGGAGAGGGGGGTGAGCAGTTCTTC.

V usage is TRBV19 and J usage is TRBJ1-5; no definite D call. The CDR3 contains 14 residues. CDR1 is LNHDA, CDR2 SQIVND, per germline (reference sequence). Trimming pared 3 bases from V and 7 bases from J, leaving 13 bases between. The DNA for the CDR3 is TGTGCCAGTAGTATCTCCGGGATACACCAGCCCCAGCATTTT. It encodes CASSISGIHQPQHF. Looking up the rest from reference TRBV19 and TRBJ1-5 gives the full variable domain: DGGITQSPKYLFRKEGQNVTLSCEQNLNHDAMYWYRQDPGQGLRLIYYSQIVNDFQKGDIAEGYSVSREKKESFPLTVTSAQKNPTAFYLCASSISGIHQPQHFGDGTRLSIL.

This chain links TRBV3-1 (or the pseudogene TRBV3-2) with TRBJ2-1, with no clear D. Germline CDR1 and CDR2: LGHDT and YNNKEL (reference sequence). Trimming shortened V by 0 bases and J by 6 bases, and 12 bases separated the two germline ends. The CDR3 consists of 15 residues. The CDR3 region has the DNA TGTGCCAGCAGCCAAGATTTTAGCCTGGGCAATGAGCAGTTCTTC. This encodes CASSQDFSLGNEQFF.

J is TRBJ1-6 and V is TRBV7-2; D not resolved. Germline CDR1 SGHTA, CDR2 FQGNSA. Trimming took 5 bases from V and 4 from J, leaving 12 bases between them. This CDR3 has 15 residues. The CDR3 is CASSTFGGYNSPLHF. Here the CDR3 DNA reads TGTGCCAGCAGCACCTTTGGAGGTTATAATTCACCCCTCCACTTT.

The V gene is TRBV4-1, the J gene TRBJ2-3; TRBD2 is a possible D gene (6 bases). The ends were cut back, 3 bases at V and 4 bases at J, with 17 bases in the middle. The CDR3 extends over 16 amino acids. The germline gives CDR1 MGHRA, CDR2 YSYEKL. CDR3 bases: TGCGCCAGCAGCCAGCCGTATCTAGGAGGGGCAGATACGCAGTATTTT. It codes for CASSQPYLGGADTQYF.

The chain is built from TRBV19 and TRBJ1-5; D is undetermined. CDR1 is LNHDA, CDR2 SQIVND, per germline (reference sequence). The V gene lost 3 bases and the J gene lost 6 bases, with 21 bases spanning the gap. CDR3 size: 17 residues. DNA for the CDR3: TGTGCCAGTAGTATGCTGGACTCCTTCGCACGCAGTCAGCCCCAGCATTTT. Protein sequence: CASSMLDSFARSQPQHF.

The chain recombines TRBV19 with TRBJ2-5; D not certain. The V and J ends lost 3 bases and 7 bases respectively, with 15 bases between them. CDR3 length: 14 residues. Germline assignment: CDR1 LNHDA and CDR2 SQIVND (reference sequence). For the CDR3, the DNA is TGTGCCAGTAGTATCTCCCCGCCCGGGTCGACCCAGTACTTC. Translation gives CASSISPPGSTQYF.